The 14 T cell receptor beta chains reported below all come from one sample, sequenced in a study of T cells in Graves' hyperthyroidism and ophthalmopathy. The TCR beta CDR3 regions underwent amplification using RNA transcripts as the source. HTBI primers were the set used in a first-round RT-PCR of the TCR CDR3. Using its own MiXCR run on the multiplex PCR reads, TCRdb lists one record per CDR3 protein. Among 200,000 to 250,000 distinct CDR3 sequences listed, 15% to 20% were seen once. Sequencing was carried out using blood. The receptors stem from a woman in her late teens or twenties with Graves' ophthalmopathy.

This clonotype came up a few times. CDR3 protein: CAWSRVPGNTIYF. Here the CDR3 DNA reads TGTGCCTGGAGTCGGGTGCCTGGAAACACCATATATTTT. J is TRBJ1-3 and V is TRBV30; the D is unclear. Germline values: CDR1 GTSNPN, CDR2 SVGIG (reference sequence). Between the trimmed V and J ends, which lost 2 bases and 2 bases, there was a span of 7 bases. CDR3 size: 13 residues.

There are many counts of this clonotype. The V call is TRBV6-1, the J call TRBJ1-2, with D unresolved. The ends were cut back, 5 bases at V and 6 bases at J, with 19 bases in the middle. CDR3 length: 15 amino acids. Germline-derived CDR1 and CDR2 are MNHNS and SASEGT. The CDR3 DNA reads as TGTGCCAGCAGTTTTTCCGCTCAGTATGGGGATGGCTACACCTTC. Translated: CASSFSAQYGDGYTF.

This clonotype was detected many times. V is TRBV20-1 and J is TRBJ2-5; D is tentatively TRBD1 or TRBD2 (5 bases each). The CDR3 contains 16 residues. With 0 bases removed from V and 5 bases from J, the gap between germline ends came to 19 bases. Germline CDR1 is DFQATT and CDR2 is SNEGSKA (reference sequence). CDR3 residues: CSARDRLAGSFETQYF. CDR3 in DNA: TGCAGTGCTAGAGATAGGTTGGCAGGGAGTTTCGAGACCCAGTACTTC.

The chain joins TRBV2 to TRBJ2-7; TRBD2 matches at 9 bases. CDR1 and CDR2 from the germline V gene are SNHLY and FYNNEI. J gave up 2 bases and V 2 bases, and 1 base lay outside the gene matches. This CDR3 comprises 14 residues. CDR3 in amino acids: CASSELAGTYEQYF. As DNA, the CDR3 is TGTGCCAGCAGTGAACTAGCGGGGACCTACGAGCAGTACTTC.

This clonotype was seen at least ten times. The chain joins TRBV19 to TRBJ1-2; maybe TRBD1 (6 bases). Trimming stripped 7 bases from V and 2 bases from J, with 14 bases between. The CDR3 length is 14 residues. The germline CDR1 and CDR2 sequences are LNHDA and SQIVND (reference sequence). Here the CDR3 DNA reads TGTGCCAGTACCCAAACGAGGGGGAACTATGGCTACACCTTC. Amino acid sequence: CASTQTRGNYGYTF.

The chain has TRBV11-2 and TRBJ2-1, with 8 bases fitting TRBD1. This CDR3 spans 15 amino acids. V shed 1 base and J 8 bases; nucleotides not matched to a gene: 7. CDR1 and CDR2 (germline): SGHAT, FQNNGV. CDR3 loop: CASSLGTGRMDEQFF. The CDR3, as DNA: TGTGCCAGCAGCTTAGGGACAGGGAGGATGGATGAGCAGTTCTTC.

The chain employs TRBV30 and TRBJ1-2; D is undetermined. This CDR3 has 13 amino acids. Looked up from germline, CDR1 is GTSNPN and CDR2 is SVGIG (reference sequence). The V end was cut by 3 bases, the J end by 4 bases, with 12 bases between. CDR3 DNA: TGTGCCTGGAGCACGAGCGAACCCTATGGCTACACCTTC. It translates to CAWSTSEPYGYTF.

The sample holds many counts of this clonotype. The chain combines TRBV7-9 with TRBJ1-1, with D possibly matching TRBD1 (5 bases). Trimming pared 5 bases from V and 8 bases from J, leaving 12 bases between. CDR3 length: 12 amino acids. The germline gives CDR1 SEHNR, CDR2 FQNEAQ (reference sequence). Here the CDR3 reads CASSPGQGEAFF. The DNA of the CDR3 is TGTGCCAGCAGCCCCGGTCAGGGAGAAGCTTTCTTT.

In its sample, this clonotype was seen many times. The chain joins TRBV6-1 to TRBJ1-6; D unclear. Per the germline V gene, CDR1 is MNHNS and CDR2 is SASEGT. Deletions cut 6 bases from V and 5 bases from J, with 8 bases between. The CDR3 is made up of 13 amino acids. CDR3: CASSAKNNSPLHF. The CDR3 nucleotides read TGTGCCAGCAGCGCAAAAAATAATTCACCCCTCCACTTT.

Ten or more counts support this clonotype. The chain links TRBV27 to TRBJ2-1; D is uncertain. This CDR3 has 15 residues. Per germline, CDR1 MNHEY and CDR2 SMNVEV (reference sequence). Trimming took off 2 bases at V and 1 base at J, with 9 bases between the two ends. The CDR3 DNA sequence: TGTGCCAGCAGTTTAAGTAGTATATCCTACAATGAGCAGTTCTTC. This sequence encodes CASSLSSISYNEQFF.

This clonotype was seen at least ten times. The gene calls are TRBV28 and TRBJ1-1; D is uncertain. Trimming shortened V by 5 bases and J by 7 bases, and 11 bases separated the two germline ends. From germline, CDR1 is MDHEN and CDR2 SYDVKM. CDR3 length equals 12 residues. Here the CDR3 reads CASSRIGYEAFF. The CDR3 DNA sequence: TGTGCCAGCAGTCGAATCGGGTATGAAGCTTTCTTT.

The chain carries TRBV20-1 and TRBJ1-1; TRBD1 aligns across 10 bases. The CDR3 is 14 residues long. The germline CDR1 and CDR2 sequences are DFQATT and SNEGSKA (reference sequence). V lost 3 bases to trimming and J lost 3 bases; unmatched junction nucleotides: 4. This CDR3 is CSASPGQGDTEAFF. CDR3 coding DNA: TGCAGTGCTAGTCCCGGACAGGGGGACACTGAAGCTTTCTTT.

This clonotype was counted a few times. The chain is built from TRBV4-1 and TRBJ1-4; TRBD1 is a possible D gene (5 bases). Germline values: CDR1 MGHRA, CDR2 YSYEKL. CDR3 length: 15 amino acids. Trimming stripped 0 bases from V and 8 bases from J, with 13 bases between. The CDR3 loop is CASSQEGGREEKLFF. In nucleotides, the CDR3 is TGCGCCAGCAGCCAAGAAGGTGGCAGGGAGGAAAAACTGTTTTTT.

This clonotype has at least ten counts. J is TRBJ2-7 and V is TRBV20-1, with D maybe TRBD1 (6 bases). Germline V gene lookup returns CDR1 DFQATT and CDR2 SNEGSKA (reference sequence). The length of the CDR3 is 14 residues. Trimming stripped 3 bases from V and 0 bases from J, with 12 bases between. CDR3 nucleotides: TGCAGTGCTAGTAGGGACACTAACTCCTACGAGCAGTACTTC. Encoded protein: CSASRDTNSYEQYF.